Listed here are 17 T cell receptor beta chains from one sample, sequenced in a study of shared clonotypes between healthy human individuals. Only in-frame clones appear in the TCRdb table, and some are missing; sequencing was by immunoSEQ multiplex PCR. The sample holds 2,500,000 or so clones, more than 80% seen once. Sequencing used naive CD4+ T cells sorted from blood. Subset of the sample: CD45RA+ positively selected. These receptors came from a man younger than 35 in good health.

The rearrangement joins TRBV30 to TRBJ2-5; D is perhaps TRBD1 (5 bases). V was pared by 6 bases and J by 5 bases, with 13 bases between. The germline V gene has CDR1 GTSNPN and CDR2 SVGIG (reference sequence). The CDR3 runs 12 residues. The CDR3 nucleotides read TGTGCCTGTCGTGGGGCCGGGGAGACCCAGTACTTC. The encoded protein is CACRGAGETQYF.

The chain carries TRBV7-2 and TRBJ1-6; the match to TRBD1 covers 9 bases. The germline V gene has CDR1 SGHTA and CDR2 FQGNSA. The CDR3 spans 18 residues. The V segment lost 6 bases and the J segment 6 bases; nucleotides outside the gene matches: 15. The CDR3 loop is CASRSGTGLLSGNSPLHF. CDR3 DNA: TGTGCCAGCAGATCCGGGACAGGGCTCCTCTCGGGTAATTCACCCCTCCACTTT. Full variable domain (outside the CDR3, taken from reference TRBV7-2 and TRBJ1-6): GAGVSQSPSNKVTEKGKDVELRCDPISGHTALYWYRQSLGQGLEFLIYFQGNSAPDKSGLPSDRFSAERTGGSVSTLTIQRTQQEDSAVYLCASRSGTGLLSGNSPLHFGNGTRLTVT.

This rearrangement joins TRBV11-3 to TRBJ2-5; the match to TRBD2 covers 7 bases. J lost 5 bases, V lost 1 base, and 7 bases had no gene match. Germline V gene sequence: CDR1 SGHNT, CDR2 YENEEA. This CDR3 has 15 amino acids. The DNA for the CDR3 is TGTGCCAGCAGCTTAGGGGCGGGAGCGGTGGAGACCCAGTACTTC. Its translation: CASSLGAGAVETQYF.

This CDR3 reads CASRTGSSYEQYF. CDR3 DNA sequence: TGTGCCAGCAGGACTGGGAGCTCCTACGAGCAGTACTTC. V and J are TRBV25-1 and TRBJ2-7; perhaps TRBD2 as D (5 bases). The CDR3 runs to 13 residues. Trimming cost V 6 bases and J 0 bases, with 9 bases left between them. Per germline, CDR1 MGHDK and CDR2 SYGVNS.

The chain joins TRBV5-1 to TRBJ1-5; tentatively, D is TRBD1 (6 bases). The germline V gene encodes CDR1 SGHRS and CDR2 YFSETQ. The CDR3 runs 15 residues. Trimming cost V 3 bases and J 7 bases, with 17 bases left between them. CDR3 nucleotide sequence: TGCGCCAGCAGCTCGAGGCCGGGGGCAGGCCAGCCCCAGCATTTT. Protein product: CASSSRPGAGQPQHF.

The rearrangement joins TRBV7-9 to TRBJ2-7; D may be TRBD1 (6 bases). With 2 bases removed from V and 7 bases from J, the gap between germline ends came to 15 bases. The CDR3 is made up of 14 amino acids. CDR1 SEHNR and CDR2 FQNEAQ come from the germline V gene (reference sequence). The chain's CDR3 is CASSLTLPGEEQYF. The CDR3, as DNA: TGTGCCAGCAGCTTAACCCTCCCAGGGGAGGAGCAGTACTTC.

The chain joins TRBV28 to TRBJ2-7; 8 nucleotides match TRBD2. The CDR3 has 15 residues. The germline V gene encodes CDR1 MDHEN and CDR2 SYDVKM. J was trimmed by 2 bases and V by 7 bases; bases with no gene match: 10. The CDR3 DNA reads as TGTGCCAGCACGTATTACGGGGGGGGGACCTACGAGCAGTACTTC. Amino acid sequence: CASTYYGGGTYEQYF.

The CDR3 nucleotides are TGTGCCAGCAGCCCCCCAGTAGCCGCAAGCACAGATACGCAGTATTTT. It is translated as CASSPPVAASTDTQYF. The J gene is TRBJ2-3, the V gene TRBV13; D gene ambiguous. This CDR3 has 16 amino acids. In germline, CDR1 is PRHDT, CDR2 FYEKMQ (reference sequence). Trimming cost V 5 bases and J 0 bases, with 15 bases left between them.

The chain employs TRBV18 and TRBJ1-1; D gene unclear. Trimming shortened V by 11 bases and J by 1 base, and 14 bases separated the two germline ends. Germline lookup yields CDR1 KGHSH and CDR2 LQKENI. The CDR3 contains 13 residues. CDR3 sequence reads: CAGVGGKNTEAFF. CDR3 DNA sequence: TGTGCCGGTGTGGGAGGGAAGAACACTGAAGCTTTCTTT.

CDR3 in amino acids: CASSVGDGPNSGANVLTF. The CDR3 nucleotides are TGTGCCAGCAGCGTAGGTGATGGACCTAACTCTGGGGCCAACGTCCTGACTTTC. The V and J genes are TRBV9 and TRBJ2-6, with D unresolved. This CDR3 has 18 residues. Germline CDR1 SGDLS, CDR2 YYNGEE. Trimming pared 0 bases from V and 0 bases from J, leaving 13 bases between.

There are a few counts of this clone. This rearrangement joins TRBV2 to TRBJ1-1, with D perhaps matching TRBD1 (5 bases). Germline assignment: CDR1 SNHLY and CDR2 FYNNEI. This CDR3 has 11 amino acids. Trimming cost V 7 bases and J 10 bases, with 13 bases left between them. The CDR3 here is CASTNVGGAFF. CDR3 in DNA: TGTGCCAGCACTAACGTGGGGGGAGCTTTCTTT.

The CDR3 DNA follows: TGTGCCAGCAGCGCAGCCGGGGGGCCGACCTACGAGCAGTACTTC. Protein product: CASSAAGGPTYEQYF. The gene calls are TRBV28 and TRBJ2-7; TRBD2 is a possible D gene (7 bases). Trimming took off 6 bases at V and 2 bases at J, with 17 bases between the two ends. The CDR3 loop spans 15 amino acids. Germline V lookup: CDR1 MDHEN, CDR2 SYDVKM.

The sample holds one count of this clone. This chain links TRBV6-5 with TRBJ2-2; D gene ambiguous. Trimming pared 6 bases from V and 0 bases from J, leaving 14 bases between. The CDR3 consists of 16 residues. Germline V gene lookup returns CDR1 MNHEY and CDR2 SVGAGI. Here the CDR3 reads CASSYGRTANTGELFF. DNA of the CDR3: TGTGCCAGCAGCTACGGACGGACGGCGAACACCGGGGAGCTGTTTTTT.

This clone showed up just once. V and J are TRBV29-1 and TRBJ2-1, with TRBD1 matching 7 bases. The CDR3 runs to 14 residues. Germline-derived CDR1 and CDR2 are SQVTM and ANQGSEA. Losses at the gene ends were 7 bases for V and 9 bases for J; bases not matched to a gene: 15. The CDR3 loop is CSGRGGTLGIEQFF. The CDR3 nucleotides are TGCAGCGGGAGAGGGGGCACCTTGGGGATTGAGCAGTTCTTC.

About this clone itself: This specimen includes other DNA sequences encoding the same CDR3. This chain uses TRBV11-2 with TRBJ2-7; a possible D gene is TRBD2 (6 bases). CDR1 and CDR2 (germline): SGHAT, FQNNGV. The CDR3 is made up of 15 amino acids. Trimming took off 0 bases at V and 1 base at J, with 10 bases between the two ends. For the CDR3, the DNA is TGTGCCAGCAGCTTAGATGGAGGGCAGTCCTACGAGCAGTACTTC. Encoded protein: CASSLDGGQSYEQYF.

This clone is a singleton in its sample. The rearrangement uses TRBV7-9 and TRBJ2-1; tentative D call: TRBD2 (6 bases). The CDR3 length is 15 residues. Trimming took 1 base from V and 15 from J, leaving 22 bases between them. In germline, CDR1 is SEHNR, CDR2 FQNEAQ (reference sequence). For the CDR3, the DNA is TGTGCCAGCAGCTTAGGGTGGAAAGGAGGGCCCGATCCGTTCTTC. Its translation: CASSLGWKGGPDPFF.

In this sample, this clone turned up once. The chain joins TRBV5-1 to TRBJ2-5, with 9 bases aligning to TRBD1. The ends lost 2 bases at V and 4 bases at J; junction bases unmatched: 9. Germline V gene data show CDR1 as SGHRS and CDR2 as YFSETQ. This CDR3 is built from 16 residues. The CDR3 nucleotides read TGCGCCAGCAGCTTTTCGACAGGGGGTGTGGGAGAGACCCAGTACTTC. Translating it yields CASSFSTGGVGETQYF.